This T cell receptor beta chain was documented in a study of blood T cells in healthy people across ages. Combining a sample-barcoded 5' primer with a J-beta primer mix, a second PCR ran for roughly 7 to 12 cycles. With 12 random nucleotides, a template-switch adaptor tagged each individual cDNA molecule. TCRdb ran MiXCR on the 5' RACE reads and lists one entry per CDR3 protein. This sample carries about 1.8 million distinct CDR3 sequences, less than 50% of them seen once, and the ten largest clones take less than 2.5%. The CDR3 sequence is 13 residues long. Germline CDR1 reads DFQATT; CDR2 reads SNEGSKA (reference sequence). The V end lost 1 base, the J end lost 6 bases, and 12 bases lay between the germline ends.

Material for sequencing was blood. This chain links TRBV20-1 with TRBJ1-1; possibly TRBD1 for D (5 bases). This clonotype was sampled from a middle-aged woman in good health. This CDR3 reads CSARAPIGAEAFF. CDR3 coding DNA: TGCAGTGCTAGAGCCCCCATAGGGGCTGAAGCTTTCTTT.